Given below is one TCR beta chain in context. No cognate antigen has been identified for it. No qualities accompany the bases; no much larger clone lies one base away. The label giving this sample's time point can be read as: 12 months on ibrutinib. Approximately 2 micrograms of genomic DNA were extracted from cryopreserved PBMCs for TCR beta library preparation. High-throughput TCR beta sequencing was performed on longitudinal blood samples from CLL patients receiving ibrutinib monotherapy. The patients were enrolled in a single-center, open-label phase 2 trial of ibrutinib monotherapy. Between the V and J ends, shortened by 4 bases and 0 bases respectively, the junction contains 7 bases. Inclusive of the bounding cysteine and phenylalanine, the CDR3 is 13 residues long. Only the CDR3 DNA stays, 39 bases, in frame from base 1. The germline V gene specifies SQVTM as CDR1 and ANQGSEA as CDR2. This entry comes from a study of cytotoxic CD8 clonotypes in ibrutinib-treated CLL (dated by TCRdb to about 2021). Concerning the study at large: In this cohort, approximately 15 patients were treatment-naive and ten to eleven were relapsed/refractory, while around 17 had unmutated IGHV. Responses were partial in roughly 24 patients and complete in 2; after median approximately 69 months follow-up, about 14 stayed in remission and about twelve progressed. Response samples were obtained after a median of around 11 months of treatment, with a range of roughly 6 to 40 months. On average, each sample yielded roughly 260,000 productive templates and tens of thousands of productive rearrangements. Of the 70 to 100 people in the trial, some 28 had longitudinal samples available. Cryopreserved peripheral blood mononuclear cells were obtained before treatment, at response, and at either sustained remission or disease progression. Every remission and progressive disease sample was obtained while ibrutinib was still being received by the patients.

The study at large found these results: An increase in clonality was observed at ibrutinib response, with clonality remaining stable during sustained remission and falling back toward baseline at progression. Baseline clonality exceeded that of age-matched healthy donors and correlated strongly with circulating CD8+ T-cell counts. Sampling times were not matched between sustained-remission and progressing patients, and lymph node repertoires were not studied. Public clonotypes were rare and either shrank or stayed stable during treatment, and the rise in clonality at ibrutinib response reflected expansion of private clonotypes.

On a MiSeq, deep resolution sequencing aimed for a depth between 1 in 1 million and 1 in 200,000 T cells, with each clonotype covered about 9.2x on average. The immunoSEQ hsTCRB Kit was used to generate TCR beta libraries. The authors' pipeline ran thus. Data were analyzed with ImmunoSEQ Data Assistant and ImmunoSEQ Analyzer, with V, D and J genes assigned per IMGT definitions. Clonality, which ranges from 0 to 1, was calculated by subtracting the normalized Shannon entropy of productive rearrangement frequencies from one. Public clonotype analysis was restricted to overrepresented clonotypes comprising at least 0.05% of each patient's repertoire. Roughly 12 age-matched healthy donor repertoires from immuneACCESS were used as controls for clonality. Not all clones reach the TCRdb copy of this immuneACCESS table, which keeps in-frame sequences only. Checked studies attribute under half of the gap to unresolved V genes and leave the rest unexplained. The DNA gave D and trimming, while V, J and clone size come from that table. The sample contains about 140,000 clones, less than 95% of them found a single time. 10% to 11% of the sample is held by the ten biggest clonotypes.

The receptor comes from a human donor with chronic lymphocytic leukemia. The starting material was PBMCs, obtained after 12 months of ibrutinib treatment. The chain employs TRBV29-1 and TRBJ2-1; confidence is insufficient to name the D gene. CDR3 protein: CSVVPDSYNEQFF. The nucleotides are TGCAGCGTTGTACCGGACTCCTACAATGAGCAGTTCTTC.